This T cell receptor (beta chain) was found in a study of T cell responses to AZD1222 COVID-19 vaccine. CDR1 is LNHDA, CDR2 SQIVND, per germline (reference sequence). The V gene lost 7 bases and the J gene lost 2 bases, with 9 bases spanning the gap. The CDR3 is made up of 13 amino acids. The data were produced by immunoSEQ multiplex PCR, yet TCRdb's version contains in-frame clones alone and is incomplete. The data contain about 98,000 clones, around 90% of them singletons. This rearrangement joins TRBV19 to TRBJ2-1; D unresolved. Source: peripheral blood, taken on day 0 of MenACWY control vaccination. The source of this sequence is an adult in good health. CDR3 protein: CASTEGTYNEQFF. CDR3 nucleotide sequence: TGTGCCAGTACGGAAGGTACCTACAATGAGCAGTTCTTC.